In this sample, the clone carrying this TCR beta chain turned up a few times. Its antigen is currently unknown. The CDR3 is 15 residues long. CDR1 is SGHDT and CDR2 is YYEEEE in the germline V gene. The germline V and J ends were trimmed by 0 bases and 2 bases, with 8 bases remaining between them. The source of the sample is a study of T cell repertoires in cytomegalovirus infection. Study-level background: Used in the study were CMV epitopes, some recently identified and HLA-C-restricted, others well-studied and HLA-B-restricted. Based on public TCR beta signatures, there were indications of CMV infection and of a matching HLA type.

From the reads, TCRdb called clonotypes with MiXCR, one entry per CDR3 protein. The repertoire has some 130,000 distinct CDR3 sequences, 30% to 40% of them found once; the top ten carry 45% to 55%. Points from the study as a whole: Identification of carriers of CMV plus the relevant HLA was performed using cumulative public TCR beta family frequency. Ex vivo, HLA-C-restricted CMV-specific TCR beta clonotypes prevailed over the rest of the response.

The chain uses TRBV5-6 and TRBJ2-2; a possible D gene is TRBD1 (5 bases). This receptor was identified in a human donor in good health (CMV status not recorded). Some clones in this sample may be carry-over from other donors' samples. Sequenced here: CD8+ T cells from cultured PBMCs, sampled from culture after CMV antigen stimulation. This CDR3 reads CASSLDRRNTGELFF. The CDR3 nucleotides read TGTGCCAGCAGCTTGGACAGGAGAAACACCGGGGAGCTGTTTTTT.